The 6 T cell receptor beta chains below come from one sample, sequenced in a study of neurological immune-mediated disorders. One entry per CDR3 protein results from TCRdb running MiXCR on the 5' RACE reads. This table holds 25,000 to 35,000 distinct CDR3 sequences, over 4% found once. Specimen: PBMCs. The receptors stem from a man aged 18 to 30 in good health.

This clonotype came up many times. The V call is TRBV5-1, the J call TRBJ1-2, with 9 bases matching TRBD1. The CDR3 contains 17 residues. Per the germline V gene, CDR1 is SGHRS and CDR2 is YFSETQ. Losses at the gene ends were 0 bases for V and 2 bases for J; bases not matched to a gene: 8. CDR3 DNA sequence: TGCGCCAGCAGCTTGGGGACCGGGACAGGGATAAACTATGGCTACACCTTC. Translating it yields CASSLGTGTGINYGYTF.

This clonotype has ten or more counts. In nucleotides, the CDR3 is TGCAGTGCTAGACGGGGGGCGGAATCAGATACGCAGTATTTT. This gives the protein CSARRGAESDTQYF. V is TRBV20-1 and J is TRBJ2-3, with D perhaps matching TRBD2 (7 bases). The CDR3 runs 14 residues. The V gene lost 2 bases and the J gene lost 4 bases, with 13 bases spanning the gap. Germline V gene data show CDR1 as DFQATT and CDR2 as SNEGSKA (reference sequence).

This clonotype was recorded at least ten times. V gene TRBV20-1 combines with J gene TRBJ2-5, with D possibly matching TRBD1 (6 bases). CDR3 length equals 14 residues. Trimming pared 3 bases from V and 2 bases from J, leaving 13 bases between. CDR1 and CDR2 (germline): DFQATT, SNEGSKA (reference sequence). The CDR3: CSASPGTLQETQYF. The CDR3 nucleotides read TGCAGTGCTAGCCCCGGGACATTACAAGAGACCCAGTACTTC.

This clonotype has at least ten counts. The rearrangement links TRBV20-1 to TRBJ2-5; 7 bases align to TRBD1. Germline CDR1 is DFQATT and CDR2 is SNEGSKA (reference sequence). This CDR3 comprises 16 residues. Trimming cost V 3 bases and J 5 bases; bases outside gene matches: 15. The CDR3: CSARPLKGGWVETQYF. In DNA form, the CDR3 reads TGCAGTGCTAGGCCCCTTAAAGGGGGCTGGGTTGAGACCCAGTACTTC.

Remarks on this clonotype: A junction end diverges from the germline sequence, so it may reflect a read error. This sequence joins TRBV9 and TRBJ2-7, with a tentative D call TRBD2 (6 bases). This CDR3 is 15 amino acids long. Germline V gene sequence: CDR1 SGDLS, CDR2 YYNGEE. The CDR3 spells CASRVAGTPNYEQYF. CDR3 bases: TGTGCTAGCAGGGTTGCCGGGACTCCTAACTACGAGCAGTACTTC.

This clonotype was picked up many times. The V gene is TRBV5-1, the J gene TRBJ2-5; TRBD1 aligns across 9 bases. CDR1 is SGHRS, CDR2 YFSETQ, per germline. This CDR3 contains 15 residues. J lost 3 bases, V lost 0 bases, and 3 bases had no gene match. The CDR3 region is CASSLGDRVKETQYF. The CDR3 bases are TGCGCCAGCAGCTTGGGGGACAGGGTGAAAGAGACCCAGTACTTC.